A single sample is the source of the 9 T cell receptor beta chains below, sequenced in a study of blood T cell repertoires in COVID-19. Produced via immunoSEQ multiplex PCR; TCRdb's table is partial and in-frame only. The profile shows some 110,000 clones, 70% to 85% of them singletons. The sequencing input was peripheral blood. These receptors all stem from a man over 45 with acute or convalescent COVID-19.

The gene calls are TRBV4-1 and TRBJ2-5, with D hard to call. The V end was cut by 6 bases, the J end by 2 bases, with 10 bases between. The CDR3 is 13 amino acids. Germline values: CDR1 MGHRA, CDR2 YSYEKL. The CDR3 spells CASSPVPQETQYF. The CDR3 nucleotides are TGCGCCAGCAGTCCAGTCCCACAAGAGACCCAGTACTTC.

The V call is TRBV19, the J call TRBJ2-5; 10 bases line up with TRBD1. Unmatched junction bases numbered 5, after V lost 6 bases and J lost 4 bases. Germline-derived CDR1 and CDR2 are LNHDA and SQIVND (reference sequence). The CDR3 spans 14 residues. CDR3 bases: TGTGCCAGTAGCATGACAGGGGGCTCAGAGACCCAGTACTTC. Translation gives CASSMTGGSETQYF.

The genes are TRBV4-1 and TRBJ2-2, with a weak D call TRBD1 (5 bases). This CDR3 region has 18 residues. V was shortened by 3 bases and J by 0 bases, with 17 bases between the two germline ends. Germline V gene sequence: CDR1 MGHRA, CDR2 YSYEKL. The CDR3, as DNA: TGCGCCAGCAGCCAGCTCCTTAACAGGAACGCGAACACCGGGGAGCTGTTTTTT. The encoded protein is CASSQLLNRNANTGELFF.

The chain is built from TRBV6-5 and TRBJ1-1; 7 bases fit TRBD1. The CDR3 contains 14 residues. With 3 bases clipped from V and 8 bases from J, the junction kept 9 bases outside the gene matches. Looked up from germline, CDR1 is MNHEY and CDR2 is SVGAGI. CDR3 bases: TGTGCCAGCAGTTATTCCGGACAGGCGGGAGAAGCTTTCTTT. Translating it yields CASSYSGQAGEAFF.

The rearrangement joins TRBV6-5 to TRBJ2-6; TRBD1 matches at 7 bases. From germline, CDR1 is MNHEY and CDR2 SVGAGI. This CDR3 contains 14 residues. The V and J ends lost 11 bases and 2 bases, in that order; junction bases with no gene match: 6. The DNA for the CDR3 is TGTGCCTCAGAGGGGGCCGCTGGGGCCAACGTCCTGACTTTC. This translates into CASEGAAGANVLTF.

In this sample, this clone turned up once. The chain recombines TRBV10-3 with TRBJ1-5, with TRBD1 matching over 7 bases. In germline, CDR1 is ENHRY, CDR2 SYGVKD. The CDR3 runs to 14 residues. Losses at the gene ends were 10 bases for V and 0 bases for J; bases not matched to a gene: 6. The CDR3 sequence: CATWDRYSNQPQHF. As DNA, the CDR3 is TGTGCCACATGGGACAGATATAGCAATCAGCCCCAGCATTTT.

This clone was observed a single time. CDR3 sequence reads: CASSEASGSYNEQFF. CDR3 nucleotide sequence: TGTGCCAGCAGTGAAGCGAGCGGATCCTACAATGAGCAGTTCTTC. This chain connects TRBV6-1 to TRBJ2-1; D perhaps matches TRBD2 (5 bases). CDR1 is MNHNS and CDR2 is SASEGT in the germline V gene. This CDR3 region has 15 residues. V dropped 0 bases and J dropped 1 base, with 7 bases sitting between them.

V gene TRBV29-1 combines with J gene TRBJ2-2, with 7 positions matching TRBD2. The J segment lost 4 bases and the V segment lost 7 bases, leaving 9 bases of the junction unmatched. CDR3 size: 14 residues. In germline, CDR1 is SQVTM, CDR2 ANQGSEA. The CDR3 DNA reads as TGCAGCGGTCGGGAGGCCCCATCCACCGGGGAGCTGTTTTTT. This gives the protein CSGREAPSTGELFF.

The chain links TRBV5-5 to TRBJ1-6, with 8 positions matching TRBD1. The CDR3 consists of 15 residues. Trimming cost V 0 bases and J 8 bases; bases outside gene matches: 4. Germline CDR1 and CDR2: SGHKS and YYEKEE (reference sequence). The CDR3 loop reads CASSLAPTGDSPLHF. CDR3 nucleotides: TGTGCCAGCAGCTTGGCCCCGACAGGGGATTCACCCCTCCACTTT.